The rows below give T cell receptor beta chains drawn from one sample of a study of technical replicates of blood from a few donors. Here immunoSEQ multiplex PCR was the method, and the copy in TCRdb shows in-frame clones only, minus some. The sample yields approximately 97,000 clones, approximately 96% seen once. What was sequenced was T cells isolated from PBMCs. Source of these receptors: a human donor in good health. CDR3s include the opening cysteine and the closing phenylalanine or tryptophan. D genes are given only for firm matches. Size values are once, few and many counts, or a class for expanded clones, and some rows have none.

size: once
D: NA
V: TRBV7-9
CDR3: CASSLVGYEQFF

size: NA
D: NA
V: TRBV2
CDR3: CASRTGQVVPEAFF

size: NA
D: NA
V: TRBV27
CDR3: CASSFGSGANVLTF

size: NA
D: NA
V: TRBV7-3
CDR3: CASSFGLASADTQYF

size: NA
D: TRBD2
V: TRBV6-1
CDR3: CASSEGTSGRYARRETQYF

size: NA
D: NA
V: TRBV5-5
CDR3: CASSFGRPNQPQHF

size: NA
D: NA
V: TRBV2
CDR3: CGLQGGDTQYF

size: NA
D: NA
V: TRBV30
CDR3: CAWSVTRGDTEAFF

size: once
D: TRBD2
V: TRBV6-6
CDR3: CASNSLAGSTDTQYF

size: NA
D: TRBD2
V: TRBV28
CDR3: CASSLPRLAGANNEQFF

size: NA
D: TRBD1
V: TRBV6-1
CDR3: CASSDRGRENEQFF

size: NA
D: TRBD1
V: TRBV7-8
CDR3: CASSKGQGGTGELFF

size: NA
D: NA
V: TRBV6-5
CDR3: CASSPPSTGTDTQYF

size: NA
D: TRBD1
V: TRBV2
CDR3: CASLNRGWDNEQFF

size: once
D: NA
V: TRBV29-1
CDR3: CSVGSTAPGYTF

size: NA
D: NA
V: TRBV7-2
CDR3: CASSLRTGNQPQHF

size: few
D: TRBD1
V: TRBV10-3
CDR3: CAISGYWGQKNTEAFF

size: NA
D: NA
V: TRBV19
CDR3: CASSMAVSNEKLFF

size: NA
D: TRBD1
V: TRBV5-4
CDR3: CASSETDRENYGYTF

size: NA
D: NA
V: TRBV7-3
CDR3: CASSLSIGGSYNEQFF

size: NA
D: TRBD1
V: TRBV4-3
CDR3: CASSQVYSQGANTGELFF

size: NA
D: TRBD2
V: TRBV11-2
CDR3: CASSSGRGTETQYF

size: NA
D: TRBD1
V: TRBV7-6
CDR3: CASSRDSYNEQFF

size: NA
D: TRBD2
V: TRBV27
CDR3: CASSPLREGLNEQFF

size: NA
D: NA
V: TRBV7-8
CDR3: CASSPGTKETQYF

size: once
D: TRBD2
V: TRBV5-1
CDR3: CASSLRTSGRNTGELFF

size: NA
D: TRBD2
V: TRBV29-1
CDR3: CSVEDRASGNYEQYF

size: NA
D: NA
V: TRBV10-3
CDR3: CAISSGSPEAFF

size: NA
D: NA
V: TRBV19
CDR3: CASSMNRAYEQYF

size: NA
D: NA
V: TRBV28
CDR3: CASSLGQFLNTEAFF

size: NA
D: TRBD2
V: TRBV7-2
CDR3: CASSLGLTYNEQFF

size: NA
D: TRBD1
V: TRBV27
CDR3: CASSVFPDRGLNYGYTF

size: NA
D: TRBD1
V: TRBV19
CDR3: CASSKRDSLAYEQYF

size: NA
D: TRBD2
V: TRBV5-4
CDR3: CASSPARAGGGTGELFF

size: NA
D: NA
V: TRBV5-5
CDR3: CASSLVQQNTEAFF

size: NA
D: NA
V: TRBV2
CDR3: CASSVIIARETQYF

size: NA
D: NA
V: TRBV7-8
CDR3: CASSLIGGGGYSNQPQHF

size: NA
D: TRBD1
V: TRBV28
CDR3: CASSPLGQAETGELFF

size: NA
D: TRBD2
V: TRBV28
CDR3: CASSFLREGPQETQYF

size: NA
D: TRBD1
V: TRBV16
CDR3: CASSQTVDRVNGYTF

size: NA
D: TRBD2
V: TRBV6-4
CDR3: CASGASGASTDTQYF

size: NA
D: NA
V: TRBV4-2
CDR3: CASSQQGFDGYTF

size: NA
D: TRBD1
V: TRBV6-5
CDR3: CASRWTGVNSPLHF

size: NA
D: TRBD1
V: TRBV4-1
CDR3: CASNGQGRLAGELFF